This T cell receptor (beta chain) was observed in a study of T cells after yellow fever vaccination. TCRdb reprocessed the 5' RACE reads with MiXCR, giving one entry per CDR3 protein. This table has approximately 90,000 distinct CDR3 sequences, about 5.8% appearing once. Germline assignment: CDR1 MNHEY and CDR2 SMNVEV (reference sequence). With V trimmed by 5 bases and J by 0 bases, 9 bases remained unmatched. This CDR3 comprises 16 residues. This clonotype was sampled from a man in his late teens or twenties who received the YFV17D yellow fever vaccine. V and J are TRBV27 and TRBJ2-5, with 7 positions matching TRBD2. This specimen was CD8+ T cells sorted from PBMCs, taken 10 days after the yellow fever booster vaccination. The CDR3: CASSILGGGHQETQYF. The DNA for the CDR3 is TGTGCCAGCAGTATCCTCGGGGGAGGGCACCAAGAGACCCAGTACTTC.